Each of the 31 T cell receptor beta chains below was sequenced from the same sample in a study of beta chain features in type 1 diabetes. Study conclusions and caveats: Shortening that was moderate but significant affected the TCRB CDR3s of Type 1 diabetes patients in all four CD4+ subsets.

These TCRs are of unknown antigen specificity. Sequencing targeted expressed TCRB transcripts, as all isolated RNA had been reverse transcribed. Assay used: immunoSEQ multiplex PCR; TCRdb lists only in-frame clones, some missing. The table has almost 350,000 clones, around 8.5% seen once. Sequencing was done on a sample of central memory CD4+ T cells from blood. The receptors shown here come from a man under 40 with type 1 diabetes.

The rearrangement links TRBV2 to TRBJ2-6; tentative D call: TRBD2 (5 bases). CDR3 size: 18 residues. The V and J ends lost 6 bases and 1 base respectively, with 19 bases between them. CDR1 and CDR2 from the germline V gene are SNHLY and FYNNEI. The CDR3 nucleotides are TGTGCCAGCAGGGGTCGGGCAGGAGGTCGGTCTGGGGCCAACGTCCTGACTTTC. Amino acids: CASRGRAGGRSGANVLTF.

The gene calls are TRBV5-4 and TRBJ2-2; D ambiguous. The CDR3 consists of 15 residues. The V gene lost 0 bases and the J gene lost 0 bases, with 6 bases spanning the gap. Germline V gives CDR1 SGHNT, CDR2 YYREEE (reference sequence). The CDR3 loop reads CASSLGSPNTGELFF. CDR3 in DNA: TGTGCCAGCAGCTTGGGCTCCCCGAACACCGGGGAGCTGTTTTTT.

This clone was seen only a few times. V is TRBV6-5 and J is TRBJ1-1; a possible D gene is TRBD1 (6 bases). The CDR3 length is 14 residues. Trimming removed 0 bases from V and 5 bases from J, with 10 bases in between. Looked up from germline, CDR1 is MNHEY and CDR2 is SVGAGI. CDR3 coding DNA: TGTGCCAGCAGTTACTCTTCAGGGGAGACTGAAGCTTTCTTT. Residues: CASSYSSGETEAFF.

There are a few counts of this clone. The chain employs TRBV6-5 and TRBJ2-1, with D unclear. The CDR3 has 13 residues. V was pared by 6 bases and J by 6 bases, with 12 bases between. The germline V gene encodes CDR1 MNHEY and CDR2 SVGAGI. DNA for the CDR3: TGTGCCAGCAGCAAATTCGACGTCAATGAGCAGTTCTTC. Translating gives CASSKFDVNEQFF.

In its sample, this clone was seen many times. This chain joins TRBV19 and TRBJ2-7, with 8 nucleotides matching TRBD1. The CDR3 is 16 residues long. Germline V gives CDR1 LNHDA, CDR2 SQIVND (reference sequence). V dropped 4 bases and J dropped 1; count of bases not matched to a gene: 9. CDR3 sequence: CASSTPRRQGSYEQYF. CDR3 in DNA: TGTGCCAGTAGTACGCCCCGACGACAGGGGTCCTACGAGCAGTACTTC.

Note on this clone: A much larger clone lies a single base off, so this may be a read error. The J gene is TRBJ2-5, the V gene TRBV7-2, with a weak D call TRBD1 (5 bases). The CDR3 totals 13 residues. CDR1 is SGHTA, CDR2 FQGNSA, per germline. The V and J ends lost 6 bases and 2 bases respectively, with 10 bases between them. CDR3 sequence: CASSQAGQETQYF. CDR3 nucleotides: TGTGCCAGCAGTCAGGCAGGGCAAGAGACCCAGTACTTC.

This clone has more than one count but fewer than ten. The rearrangement joins TRBV6-6 to TRBJ2-1; no reliable D call. Germline assignment: CDR1 MNHNY and CDR2 SVGAGI (reference sequence). There are 12 residues in the CDR3. Deletions cut 5 bases from V and 12 bases from J, with 14 bases between. The DNA of the CDR3 is TGTGCCAGCAGTCCGGAGCTAGGACGGCAGTTCTTC. Translating it yields CASSPELGRQFF.

This clone was counted between two and nine times. The gene calls are TRBV7-2 and TRBJ1-6, with a tentative D call TRBD1 (5 bases). This CDR3 has 15 residues. V shed 1 base and J shed 9 bases, with 13 bases lying between them. Per the germline V gene, CDR1 is SGHTA and CDR2 is FQGNSA. The CDR3 protein is CASSLEPGRFSPLHF. CDR3 nucleotide sequence: TGTGCCAGCAGCTTAGAGCCGGGACGCTTTTCACCCCTCCACTTT.

The V call is TRBV9, the J call TRBJ1-2; the D gene is possibly TRBD1 (6 bases). CDR1 SGDLS and CDR2 YYNGEE come from the germline V gene. The CDR3 covers 14 residues. The V gene lost 0 bases and the J gene lost 6 bases, with 12 bases spanning the gap. Here the CDR3 DNA reads TGTGCCAGCAGCGTAGGCGGGGGCTTCGATGGCTACACCTTC. This encodes CASSVGGGFDGYTF.

This clone was seen more than once but under ten times. J is TRBJ2-6 and V is TRBV4-1, with 7 bases aligning to TRBD1. This CDR3 is built from 17 residues. CDR1 MGHRA and CDR2 YSYEKL come from the germline V gene. J gave up 1 base and V 1 base, and 4 bases lay outside the gene matches. For the CDR3, the DNA is TGCGCCAGCAGCCAAGGCCAGGGGGTGTCTGGGGCCAACGTCCTGACTTTC. It is translated as CASSQGQGVSGANVLTF.

The chain links TRBV18 to TRBJ2-1; 7 bases line up with TRBD1. The CDR3 covers 14 residues. The germline CDR1 and CDR2 sequences are KGHSH and LQKENI. With V trimmed by 1 base and J by 8 bases, 5 bases remained unmatched. The CDR3 region is CASSPLQGVDEQFF. In nucleotides, the CDR3 is TGTGCCAGCTCACCACTGCAGGGGGTGGATGAGCAGTTCTTC.

This clone was observed many times. The chain has TRBV7-2 and TRBJ2-3, with TRBD2 identical over 7 bases. CDR3 length: 14 amino acids. Germline CDR1 SGHTA, CDR2 FQGNSA. V was clipped by 5 bases and J by 4 bases; unmatched bases: 6. The CDR3 sequence: CASSPRAGADTQYF. The CDR3 DNA reads TGTGCCAGCAGCCCCCGGGCGGGGGCAGATACGCAGTATTTT.

This clone was recorded a few times. The rearrangement uses TRBV10-3 and TRBJ1-6, with D hard to call. Germline V gene lookup returns CDR1 ENHRY and CDR2 SYGVKD. CDR3 length: 12 amino acids. The V end was cut by 2 bases, the J end by 7 bases, with 3 bases between. The CDR3 reads CAISEQNSPLHF. In DNA form, the CDR3 reads TGTGCCATCAGTGAGCAGAATTCACCCCTCCACTTT.

The V call is TRBV4-2, the J call TRBJ2-1, with TRBD1 identical over 11 bases. V lost 8 bases and J lost 5; bases outside the gene matches: 5. CDR1 is LGHNA and CDR2 is YNFKEQ in the germline V gene. CDR3 size: 14 residues. The DNA for the CDR3 is TGTGCCAGCGGGACAGGGGGGATGGACAATGAGCAGTTCTTC. This encodes CASGTGGMDNEQFF.

This clone was seen at least ten times. The chain recombines TRBV4-3 with TRBJ2-3; no clear D gene. Germline V lookup: CDR1 LGHNA, CDR2 YSLEER. The CDR3 has 12 amino acids. V lost 1 base to trimming and J lost 7 bases, with 6 bases between them. In DNA, the CDR3 is TGCGCCAGCAGCCAAGGTTCGAATACGCAGTATTTT. It is translated as CASSQGSNTQYF.

This clone was observed a few times. The chain employs TRBV6-5 and TRBJ1-6, with D perhaps matching TRBD1 (5 bases). The V end lost 0 bases, the J end lost 11 bases, and 17 bases lay between the germline ends. Germline values: CDR1 MNHEY, CDR2 SVGAGI. This CDR3 has 16 amino acids. The CDR3 region has the DNA TGTGCCAGCAGTTACTCGTTTCAGGGCACTGGTCCACCCCTCCACTTT. Residues: CASSYSFQGTGPPLHF.

This clone was detected a few times. The J gene is TRBJ1-6, the V gene TRBV27, with a weak D call TRBD1 (5 bases). Trimming shortened V by 2 bases and J by 14 bases, and 16 bases separated the two germline ends. From germline, CDR1 is MNHEY and CDR2 SMNVEV (reference sequence). This CDR3 has 14 residues. The CDR3 DNA reads as TGTGCCAGCAGTTTAAGAGGCAGGGTTTTGTCCCTCCACTTT. The encoded protein is CASSLRGRVLSLHF.

Only a few counts were recorded for this clone. This chain uses TRBV7-9 with TRBJ2-1, with 7 positions matching TRBD1. The CDR3 covers 14 residues. V lost 0 bases to trimming and J lost 7 bases; unmatched junction nucleotides: 3. In germline, CDR1 is SEHNR, CDR2 FQNEAQ (reference sequence). The CDR3 DNA sequence: TGTGCCAGCAGCTTAGCACAGGGGAAAAATGAGCAGTTCTTC. It encodes CASSLAQGKNEQFF. Combining the CDR3 with reference TRBV7-9 and TRBJ2-1 gives the whole variable domain DTGVSQNPRHKITKRGQNVTFRCDPISEHNRLYWYRQTLGQGPEFLTYFQNEAQLEKSRLLSDRFSAERPKGSFSTLEIQRTEQGDSAMYLCASSLAQGKNEQFFGPGTRLTVL.

This clone was detected many times. The chain links TRBV2 to TRBJ2-5; no firm D call. Germline V gene lookup returns CDR1 SNHLY and CDR2 FYNNEI. The CDR3 runs to 11 residues. Trimming took 8 bases from V and 8 from J, leaving 12 bases between them. CDR3 DNA sequence: TGTGCCAGCCGGGCTAACCCCACCCAGTACTTC. It specifies CASRANPTQYF.

The chain is built from TRBV5-1 and TRBJ2-3; the D call may be TRBD1 or TRBD2 (5 bases each). Looked up from germline, CDR1 is SGHRS and CDR2 is YFSETQ. CDR3 length: 16 residues. V lost 0 bases and J 1 base, leaving 12 bases between the germline ends. This chain's CDR3 is CASSLGRDGGTDTQYF. DNA for the CDR3: TGCGCCAGCAGCTTGGGTCGGGACGGGGGCACAGATACGCAGTATTTT.

This clone was counted a few times. The chain links TRBV2 to TRBJ1-5; the match to TRBD1 covers 8 bases. CDR1 is SNHLY, CDR2 FYNNEI, per germline. There are 14 residues in the CDR3. V lost 4 bases, J lost 4 bases, and 3 bases stayed unmatched. For the CDR3, the DNA is TGTGCCAGCAGTGGGACAGGGTGGAATCAGCCCCAGCATTTT. Translation gives CASSGTGWNQPQHF.

This clone was detected only a few times. The chain has TRBV28 and TRBJ1-3; the D is unclear. The germline V gene has CDR1 MDHEN and CDR2 SYDVKM. This CDR3 comprises 15 residues. V shed 5 bases and J shed 0 bases, with 11 bases lying between them. In DNA, the CDR3 is TGTGCCAGCAGTCCGGGAACAGCCTCTGGAAACACCATATATTTT. Translating it yields CASSPGTASGNTIYF.

The genes are TRBV6-6 and TRBJ2-3; the D gene could be TRBD1 or TRBD2 (5 bases each). CDR3 length: 14 amino acids. V shed 6 bases and J shed 0 bases, with 10 bases lying between them. CDR1 and CDR2 (germline): MNHNY, SVGAGI (reference sequence). The DNA for the CDR3 is TGTGCCAGCAGATTCGGGGCCAGCACAGATACGCAGTATTTT. Translated: CASRFGASTDTQYF.

With respect to this clone: The sample holds other DNA sequences that translate to the same CDR3. The chain links TRBV5-1 to TRBJ2-5; D remains unclear. CDR3 length: 12 amino acids. Germline V gene lookup returns CDR1 SGHRS and CDR2 YFSETQ. V was trimmed by 0 bases and J by 5 bases, leaving 5 bases between them. The CDR3 DNA reads TGCGCCAGCAGCTTGGAGTCCGAGACCCAGTACTTC. Translated: CASSLESETQYF.

The chain employs TRBV5-1 and TRBJ2-2, with 8 bases that match TRBD1. The CDR3 length is 15 residues. The V gene end was trimmed by 3 bases and the J gene end by 6 bases; junction bases not matched to a gene: 7. CDR1 is SGHRS and CDR2 is YFSETQ in the germline V gene. The CDR3 is CASSSGQGSAGELFF. In DNA, the CDR3 is TGCGCCAGCAGCTCAGGACAGGGTAGTGCCGGGGAGCTGTTTTTT.

V and J are TRBV15 and TRBJ1-4; no definite D call. Trimming cost V 1 base and J 7 bases, with 7 bases left between them. Germline lookup yields CDR1 LNHNV and CDR2 YYDKDF (reference sequence). CDR3 size: 13 residues. The DNA for the CDR3 is TGTGCCACCAGCAGAGGAAGAACTGAAAAACTGTTTTTT. Translation: CATSRGRTEKLFF.

The rearrangement links TRBV7-2 to TRBJ2-7, with 11 bases lining up with TRBD2. The junction had 7 bases not matched to a gene; V was cut back by 0 bases and J by 6 bases. There are 16 residues in the CDR3. In germline, CDR1 is SGHTA, CDR2 FQGNSA. The CDR3 spells CASSLASGGASGEQYF. Written as DNA, the CDR3 is TGTGCCAGCAGCTTAGCTAGCGGGGGGGCCTCGGGCGAGCAGTACTTC.

The chain combines TRBV7-2 with TRBJ1-1, with D possibly being TRBD1 (5 bases). This CDR3 region has 14 residues. V dropped 5 bases and J dropped 6 bases, with 16 bases sitting between them. Germline values: CDR1 SGHTA, CDR2 FQGNSA. The CDR3 loop reads CASSPRGGAAEAFF. CDR3 sequence (DNA): TGTGCCAGCAGCCCCCGCGGCGGGGCCGCTGAAGCTTTCTTT. Full variable domain (remainder filled in from reference TRBV7-2 and TRBJ1-1): GAGVSQSPSNKVTEKGKDVELRCDPISGHTALYWYRQSLGQGLEFLIYFQGNSAPDKSGLPSDRFSAERTGGSVSTLTIQRTQQEDSAVYLCASSPRGGAAEAFFGQGTRLTVV.

A few counts support this clone. This rearrangement joins TRBV19 to TRBJ2-3; tentative D call: TRBD1 (6 bases). This CDR3 is built from 16 residues. Looked up from germline, CDR1 is LNHDA and CDR2 is SQIVND (reference sequence). With 7 bases removed from V and 0 bases from J, the gap between germline ends came to 17 bases. In DNA, the CDR3 is TGTGCCAGTACCCCTCCCGACAGGAGGAGCACAGATACGCAGTATTTT. Translation gives CASTPPDRRSTDTQYF.

This clone was seen a handful of times. This chain uses TRBV7-2 with TRBJ1-2, with 8 bases lining up with TRBD1. Germline V gene data show CDR1 as SGHTA and CDR2 as FQGNSA. The CDR3 is made up of 14 amino acids. V lost 1 base to trimming and J lost 4 bases; unmatched junction nucleotides: 2. The CDR3 here is CASSLGQGAYGYTF. The CDR3 coding sequence is TGTGCCAGCAGCTTAGGGCAGGGGGCCTATGGCTACACCTTC.

This sequence joins TRBV4-3 and TRBJ2-5; 9 bases agree with TRBD2. The germline gives CDR1 LGHNA, CDR2 YSLEER. The CDR3 consists of 15 residues. J was trimmed by 4 bases and V by 5 bases; bases with no gene match: 8. CDR3 in DNA: TGCGCCAGCAGCGTACAGAGGCGGGGGGGAGAGACCCAGTACTTC. Amino acid sequence: CASSVQRRGGETQYF.